These T cell receptor beta chains were read from a single sample in a study of post-analysis software for immune sequencing data. TCRdb reprocessed the PCR reads with MiXCR, giving one entry per CDR3 protein. The sample has some 260,000 distinct CDR3 sequences, around 34% seen once. Input material: blood. Source of these receptors: a girl between 5 and 17 years old with multiple sclerosis. Both conserved end residues are part of each CDR3. The D gene is left open where the match is weak. Not every row has a clone size; where given, it reads once, few, many or a size class.

size	V	J	D	CDR3	DNA
few	TRBV7-9	TRBJ1-1	-	CASSLPSGDTEAFF	TGTGCCAGCAGCTTACCCTCAGGGGACACTGAAGCTTTCTTT
many	TRBV5-1	TRBJ2-3	-	CATKATPSTDTQYF	TGCGCCACTAAAGCGACGCCGAGCACAGATACGCAGTATTTT
-	TRBV7-2	TRBJ1-1	-	CASMPGSGARTEAFF	TGTGCCAGCATGCCCGGGAGTGGGGCCCGGACTGAAGCTTTCTTT
few	TRBV28	TRBJ1-4	-	CASSLATYEKLFF	TGTGCCAGCAGTTTAGCGACCTATGAAAAACTGTTTTTT
-	TRBV6-6	TRBJ1-5	-	CASSYVGVVQPQHF	TGTGCCAGTAGTTACGTGGGGGTTGTACAGCCCCAGCATTTT
-	TRBV20-1	TRBJ2-3	-	CSAKAGTDTQYF	TGCAGTGCTAAGGCAGGGACAGATACGCAGTATTTT
many	TRBV12-3/TRBV12-4	TRBJ2-5	-	CASSPGSGRKQYF	TGTGCCAGCAGTCCCGGGAGCGGGCGAAAGCAGTACTTC
many	TRBV4-1	TRBJ2-5	-	CASSQGPDGETQYF	TGCGCCAGCAGCCAAGGACCCGATGGGGAGACCCAGTACTTC
few	TRBV9	TRBJ2-7	TRBD2	CASSVGAGGSYNEQYF	TGTGCCAGCAGCGTAGGGGCGGGAGGCTCCTACAATGAGCAGTACTTC
many	TRBV24-1	TRBJ1-5	-	CATSREPSNQPQHF	TGTGCCACCAGTAGGGAACCTAGCAATCAGCCCCAGCATTTT
-	TRBV14	TRBJ2-1	-	CASSRDSSYNEQFF	TGTGCCAGCAGTAGGGACTCTTCCTACAATGAGCAGTTCTTC
few	TRBV12-3/TRBV12-4	TRBJ2-6	-	CASSFFTGANVLTF	TGTGCCAGCAGTTTCTTCACTGGGGCCAACGTCCTGACTTTC
once	TRBV25-1	TRBJ1-1	-	CASQEGGNTETFF	TGTGCCAGCCAGGAGGGGGGCAACACTGAAACTTTCTTT
-	TRBV20-1	TRBJ2-7	-	CSAQWGLYEQYF	TGCAGTGCCCAGTGGGGGCTCTACGAGCAGTACTTC
-	TRBV28	TRBJ1-3	-	CASSLDGAGRGNTIYF	TGTGCCAGCAGTTTAGACGGGGCAGGCCGTGGAAACACCATATATTTT
many	TRBV25-1	TRBJ2-1	TRBD2	CASSDGGLAGNEQFF	TGTGCCAGCAGTGATGGAGGGCTAGCGGGCAATGAGCAGTTCTTC
-	TRBV7-3	TRBJ2-1	-	CASSSHPSALYNEQFF	TGTGCCAGCAGCTCTCATCCTAGCGCGCTCTACAATGAGCAGTTCTTC
-	TRBV12-3/TRBV12-4	TRBJ2-3	TRBD1	CANSRDSASTDTQYF	TGTGCCAACAGCCGGGACAGTGCTAGCACAGATACGCAGTATTTT
few	TRBV29-1	TRBJ1-1	TRBD1	CSVRNRGDTEAFF	TGCAGCGTTAGAAACAGGGGGGACACTGAAGCTTTCTTT
few	TRBV19	TRBJ2-3	-	CASSNGAGWRWTDTQYF	TGTGCCAGTAGTAATGGGGCAGGATGGAGATGGACAGATACGCAGTATTTT
many	TRBV5-1	TRBJ2-1	TRBD2	CASSWTSGVAYNEQFF	TGCGCCAGCAGCTGGACTAGCGGGGTAGCCTACAATGAGCAGTTCTTC
once	TRBV20-1	TRBJ1-1	-	CSARQSVNTEAFF	TGCAGTGCTAGACAGTCAGTGAACACTGAAGCTTTCTTT
many	TRBV12-3/TRBV12-4	TRBJ2-1	-	CASSPLSPGGNEQFF	TGTGCCAGCAGCCCCCTAAGTCCCGGGGGCAATGAGCAGTTCTTC
few	TRBV27	TRBJ2-2	TRBD1	CASAIDRAAGELFF	TGTGCCAGCGCGATTGACAGGGCGGCCGGGGAGCTGTTTTTT
-	TRBV6-5	TRBJ1-5	TRBD1	CASRLDRGLNQPQHF	TGTGCCAGCAGATTGGACAGGGGACTCAATCAGCCCCAGCATTTT
-	TRBV7-7	TRBJ2-5	-	CASSTGLGETQYF	TGTGCCAGCAGCACGGGACTCGGAGAGACCCAGTACTTC
-	TRBV5-1	TRBJ2-3	-	CASSTNLWGTATDTQYF	TGCGCCAGCAGCACCAACCTCTGGGGAACCGCCACAGATACGCAGTATTTT
-	TRBV5-1	TRBJ1-6	-	CASSPTVDSPRENSPLHF	TGCGCCAGCAGCCCAACGGTCGACAGCCCAAGGGAAAATTCACCCCTCCACTTT
many	TRBV29-1	TRBJ1-5	-	CSVAGSSSSNQPQHF	TGCAGCGTTGCAGGCAGCAGCTCTAGCAATCAGCCCCAGCATTTT
many	TRBV12-3/TRBV12-4	TRBJ1-5	-	CASSLRGEGGHQPQHF	TGTGCCAGCAGCCTCCGGGGTGAAGGGGGGCATCAGCCCCAGCATTTT
-	TRBV20-1	TRBJ2-1	TRBD2	CSATTGTSGYNEQFF	TGCAGTGCTACTACCGGGACTAGCGGTTACAATGAGCAGTTCTTC
once	TRBV7-2	TRBJ1-2	-	CASSLGGTHDAGYGYTF	TGTGCCAGCAGCTTAGGAGGGACCCATGATGCCGGGTATGGCTACACCTTC
-	TRBV5-1	TRBJ2-1	-	CASSAMGAYNEQFF	TGCGCCAGCAGCGCGATGGGGGCCTACAATGAGCAGTTCTTC
many	TRBV20-1	TRBJ2-1	-	CSARDLGGYSYNEQFF	TGCAGTGCTAGAGATCTAGGCGGCTACTCCTACAATGAGCAGTTCTTC
few	TRBV5-1	TRBJ2-2	-	CASSLDKGTTGELFF	TGCGCCAGCAGCTTGGATAAAGGGACCACCGGGGAGCTGTTTTTT
-	TRBV6-6	TRBJ2-1	TRBD2	CACSYEREGLHLYEQFF	TGTGCCTGCAGTTACGAGAGGGAGGGCCTACATTTATATGAGCAGTTCTTC
few	TRBV12-5	TRBJ2-2	-	CASGLYGELFF	TGTGCTAGTGGTTTGTACGGGGAGCTGTTTTTT
many	TRBV4-1	TRBJ2-5	-	CASSQEHPGRMGTQYF	TGCGCCAGCAGCCAAGAGCATCCCGGGCGGATGGGGACCCAGTACTTC
-	TRBV27	TRBJ1-2	-	CASSLAGGRNGYTF	TGTGCCAGCAGTTTAGCCGGGGGGCGTAATGGCTACACCTTC
-	TRBV20-1	TRBJ2-3	-	CRASLTDTQYF	TGCAGGGCTAGCCTGACAGATACGCAGTATTTT
many	TRBV7-2	TRBJ2-5	-	CASSPRTKTQYF	TGTGCCAGCAGCCCCCGAACTAAGACCCAGTACTTC
-	TRBV29-1	TRBJ1-1	-	CSVEGQATEAFF	TGCAGCGTTGAAGGCCAGGCCACTGAAGCTTTCTTT
-	TRBV7-9	TRBJ2-4	-	CASTLTAWDGKNIQYF	TGTGCCAGCACCCTTACAGCCTGGGACGGCAAAAACATTCAGTACTTC
many	TRBV4-2	TRBJ2-5	TRBD2	CASSQLAGGSETQYF	TGTGCCAGCAGCCAGCTAGCGGGAGGATCCGAGACCCAGTACTTC
-	TRBV7-2	TRBJ2-7	TRBD2	CASSPASGRPEQYF	TGTGCCAGCAGCCCTGCCAGCGGGAGACCCGAGCAGTACTTC
many	TRBV12-3/TRBV12-4	TRBJ1-4	-	CASSSRPLRGEKLFF	TGTGCCAGCAGTTCCCGACCCTTGAGGGGTGAAAAACTGTTTTTT
many	TRBV5-1	TRBJ2-5	TRBD2	CASSLDGTSTETQYF	TGCGCCAGCAGCTTGGACGGGACTAGTACCGAGACCCAGTACTTC
-	TRBV7-2	TRBJ2-1	TRBD1	CANSLRYRGNEQFF	TGTGCCAACAGCCTTCGATACAGGGGCAATGAGCAGTTCTTC
many	TRBV15	TRBJ1-1	-	CATSRQTWAGTEAFF	TGTGCCACCAGCAGACAAACATGGGCGGGCACTGAAGCTTTCTTT
-	TRBV19	TRBJ1-1	TRBD1	CASKSLPGTANTEAFF	TGTGCCAGTAAGTCACTTCCCGGGACAGCGAACACTGAAGCTTTCTTT